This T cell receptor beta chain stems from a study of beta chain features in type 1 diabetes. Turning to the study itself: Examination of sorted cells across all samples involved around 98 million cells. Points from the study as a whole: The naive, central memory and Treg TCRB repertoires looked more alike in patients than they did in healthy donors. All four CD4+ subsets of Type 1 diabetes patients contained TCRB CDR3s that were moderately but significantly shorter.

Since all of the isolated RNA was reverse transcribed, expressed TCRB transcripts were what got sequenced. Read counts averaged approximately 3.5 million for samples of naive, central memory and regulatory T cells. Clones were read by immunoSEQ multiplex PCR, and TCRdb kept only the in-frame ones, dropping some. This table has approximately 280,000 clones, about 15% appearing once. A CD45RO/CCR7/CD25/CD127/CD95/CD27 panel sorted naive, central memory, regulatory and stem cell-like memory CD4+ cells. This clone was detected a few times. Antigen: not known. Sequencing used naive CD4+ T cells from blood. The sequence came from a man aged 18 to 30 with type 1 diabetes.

The CDR3 here is CASNTRGATYEQYF. CDR3 sequence (DNA): TGTGCCAGCAACACCCGGGGGGCGACCTACGAGCAGTACTTC. This chain links TRBV28 with TRBJ2-7; possible D gene TRBD2, 7 bases. The V gene lost 7 bases and the J gene lost 2 bases, with 15 bases spanning the gap. The germline CDR1 and CDR2 sequences are MDHEN and SYDVKM. This CDR3 is 14 amino acids long.